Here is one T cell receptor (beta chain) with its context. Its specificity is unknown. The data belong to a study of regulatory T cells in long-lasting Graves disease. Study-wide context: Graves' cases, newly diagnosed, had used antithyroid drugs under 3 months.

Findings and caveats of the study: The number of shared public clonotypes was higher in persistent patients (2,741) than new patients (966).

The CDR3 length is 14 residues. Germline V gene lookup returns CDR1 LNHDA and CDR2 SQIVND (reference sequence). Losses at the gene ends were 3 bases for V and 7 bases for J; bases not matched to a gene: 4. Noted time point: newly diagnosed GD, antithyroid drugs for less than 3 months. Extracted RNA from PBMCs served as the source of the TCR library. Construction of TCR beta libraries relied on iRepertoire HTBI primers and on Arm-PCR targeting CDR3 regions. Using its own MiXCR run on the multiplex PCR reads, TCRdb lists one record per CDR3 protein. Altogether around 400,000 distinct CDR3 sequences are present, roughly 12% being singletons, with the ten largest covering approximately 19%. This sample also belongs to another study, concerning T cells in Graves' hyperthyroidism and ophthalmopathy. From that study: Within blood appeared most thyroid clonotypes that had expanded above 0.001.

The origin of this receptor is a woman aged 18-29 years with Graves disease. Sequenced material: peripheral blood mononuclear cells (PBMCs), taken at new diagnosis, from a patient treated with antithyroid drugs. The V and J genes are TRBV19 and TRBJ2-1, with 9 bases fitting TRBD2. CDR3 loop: CASSISGSLNEQFF. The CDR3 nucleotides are TGTGCCAGTAGTATTAGCGGGAGTTTGAATGAGCAGTTCTTC. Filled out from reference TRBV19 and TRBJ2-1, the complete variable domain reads DGGITQSPKYLFRKEGQNVTLSCEQNLNHDAMYWYRQDPGQGLRLIYYSQIVNDFQKGDIAEGYSVSREKKESFPLTVTSAQKNPTAFYLCASSISGSLNEQFFGPGTRLTVL.